These 31 T cell receptor beta chains were all obtained from the same sample, sequenced in a study of shared clonotypes between healthy human individuals. Using immunoSEQ multiplex PCR, the repertoire was profiled, and TCRdb retains in-frame clones only, with some absent. The table includes a few million clones, just over 90% detected once. Sequencing input: naive CD4+ T cells sorted from blood. Stated subset: CD45RA+ positively selected. All receptors come from a man aged 18 to 29 in good health.

The chain is built from TRBV6-5 and TRBJ1-2, with TRBD1 matching over 8 bases. The CDR3 totals 12 residues. Looked up from germline, CDR1 is MNHEY and CDR2 is SVGAGI. The trim removed 6 bases at V and 7 bases at J, leaving 4 bases unmatched. The CDR3 coding sequence is TGTGCCAGCAGGCCCGGACAGGGTGGCTACACCTTC. It encodes CASRPGQGGYTF.

In its sample, this clone was seen a few times. The J gene is TRBJ2-7, the V gene TRBV10-3; D possibly uses TRBD1 or TRBD2 (5 bases each). Germline assignment: CDR1 ENHRY and CDR2 SYGVKD. CDR3 length equals 14 residues. The V end lost 3 bases, the J end lost 3 bases, and 12 bases lay between the germline ends. This CDR3 reads CAISEEGWSYEQYF. The CDR3 bases are TGTGCCATCAGTGAAGAGGGGTGGAGCTACGAGCAGTACTTC.

This sequence joins TRBV27 and TRBJ1-1, with 8 bases fitting TRBD1. Trimming removed 2 bases from V and 4 bases from J; junction bases left unmatched: 3. Germline CDR1 MNHEY, CDR2 SMNVEV (reference sequence). This CDR3 contains 14 residues. This CDR3 reads CASSLDRGGTEAFF. CDR3 DNA sequence: TGTGCCAGCAGTTTAGACAGGGGTGGCACTGAAGCTTTCTTT.

The rearrangement joins TRBV15 to TRBJ1-5, with TRBD1 matching over 7 bases. J gave up 1 base and V 5 bases, and 8 bases lay outside the gene matches. Germline V lookup: CDR1 LNHNV, CDR2 YYDKDF (reference sequence). The CDR3 contains 16 residues. CDR3 region: CATSPRTGSSNQPQHF. The CDR3 DNA reads TGTGCCACCAGCCCCCGGACAGGAAGCAGCAATCAGCCCCAGCATTTT.

Comment on this clone: Other DNA sequences from this sample encode an identical CDR3 as well. Written as DNA, the CDR3 is TGTGCCAGCTCACCCGACGGGAACTATGGCTACACCTTC. It codes for CASSPDGNYGYTF. The chain uses TRBV18 and TRBJ1-2; unclear D gene. Germline CDR1 is KGHSH and CDR2 is LQKENI. Trimming removed 3 bases from V and 2 bases from J, with 7 bases in between. The CDR3 has 13 amino acids.

The chain employs TRBV5-1 and TRBJ2-7; 9 bases fit TRBD2. The CDR3 runs 14 residues. CDR1 is SGHRS and CDR2 is YFSETQ in the germline V gene. Trimming took 3 bases from V and 4 from J; bases not matched to a gene: 5. For the CDR3, the DNA is TGCGCCAGCAGCTGGCCGCGGGAGGGTTACGAGCAGTACTTC. Amino acids: CASSWPREGYEQYF.

The rearrangement links TRBV28 to TRBJ1-2; D possibly corresponds to TRBD1 (5 bases). V lost 6 bases and J lost 7, with 21 bases in between. This CDR3 contains 15 residues. The germline V gene has CDR1 MDHEN and CDR2 SYDVKM. The CDR3 loop is CASRPRGQGLRGYTF. The CDR3 DNA reads TGTGCCAGCAGACCGCGAGGCCAGGGTTTACGTGGCTACACCTTC.

The genes are TRBV6-5 and TRBJ1-3, with D uncertain. Trimming left V 6 bases short and J 0 bases short, with 6 bases between. In germline, CDR1 is MNHEY, CDR2 SVGAGI. The CDR3 is made up of 13 amino acids. The CDR3 nucleotides are TGTGCCAGCAGACAAATCTCTGGAAACACCATATATTTT. Translated, it gives CASRQISGNTIYF.

The chain uses TRBV7-2 and TRBJ2-2; 12 bases match TRBD2. Trimming took 5 bases from V and 4 from J; bases not matched to a gene: 11. This CDR3 region has 18 residues. CDR1 is SGHTA, CDR2 FQGNSA, per germline. CDR3 sequence reads: CASSPEKTSGRGTGELFF. The CDR3 nucleotides read TGTGCCAGCAGCCCAGAGAAGACTAGCGGGAGAGGCACCGGGGAGCTGTTTTTT.

The V gene is TRBV7-9, the J gene TRBJ1-6; D may be TRBD1 (6 bases). Germline CDR1 and CDR2: SEHNR and FQNEAQ (reference sequence). V dropped 1 base and J dropped 7 bases, with 11 bases sitting between them. The CDR3 consists of 15 residues. The CDR3 region is CASSLGQEGNSPLHF. DNA of the CDR3: TGTGCCAGCAGCTTAGGACAGGAAGGGAATTCACCCCTCCACTTT.

V and J are TRBV11-2 and TRBJ2-5; 11 bases map to TRBD2. The DNA end is a closer match to TRBJ2-7, so the J assignment may be wrong. Germline V gene data show CDR1 as SGHAT and CDR2 as FQNNGV. The CDR3 extends over 13 amino acids. The CDR3 nucleotides read TGTGCCAGCAGCTTGGGACTAGCGGTCGAGCAGTACTTC. Amino acids: CASSLGLAVEQYF.

This clone showed up just once. The chain recombines TRBV6-6 with TRBJ1-6; perhaps TRBD1 as D (5 bases). V lost 6 bases and J lost 7, with 19 bases in between. This CDR3 contains 16 residues. Germline CDR1 and CDR2: MNHNY and SVGAGI (reference sequence). The CDR3 here is CASSPKRGVINSPLHF. The CDR3 nucleotides read TGTGCCAGCAGCCCGAAGCGGGGGGTGATCAATTCACCCCTCCACTTT.

CDR3 nucleotide sequence: TGTGCCAGCAGCTTAGAGGCAGGGTTCCAGCCCCAGCATTTT. Translating it yields CASSLEAGFQPQHF. The chain joins TRBV7-2 to TRBJ1-5, with D tentatively TRBD1 (5 bases). From germline, CDR1 is SGHTA and CDR2 FQGNSA. V was cut by 1 base and J by 7 bases, with 11 bases left in between. The CDR3 sequence is 14 residues long.

This sequence joins TRBV10-3 and TRBJ1-1; D is possibly TRBD1 (5 bases). Trimming removed 4 bases from V and 4 bases from J, with 13 bases in between. The CDR3 totals 14 residues. Germline loops: CDR1 ENHRY, CDR2 SYGVKD. CDR3 region: CAISARSGGTEAFF. CDR3 in DNA: TGTGCCATCAGTGCTCGGAGCGGGGGCACTGAAGCTTTCTTT.

This chain connects TRBV10-3 to TRBJ1-3; 12 bases line up with TRBD1. The germline CDR1 and CDR2 sequences are ENHRY and SYGVKD. J gave up 0 bases and V 8 bases, and 5 bases lay outside the gene matches. The CDR3 runs to 16 residues. The CDR3 protein is CAIGRDRGPSGNTIYF. DNA of the CDR3: TGTGCCATCGGTAGGGACAGGGGGCCCTCTGGAAACACCATATATTTT.

The V and J genes are TRBV7-2 and TRBJ2-7, with 7 positions matching TRBD2. Germline values: CDR1 SGHTA, CDR2 FQGNSA. Losses at the gene ends were 1 base for V and 2 bases for J; bases not matched to a gene: 5. This CDR3 is 15 amino acids long. The CDR3, as DNA: TGTGCCAGCAGCTTAGGGGGCGGGGGAACCTACGAGCAGTACTTC. Translated, it gives CASSLGGGGTYEQYF.

This clone appeared a few times. The V gene is TRBV4-1, the J gene TRBJ1-6; TRBD1 matches 10 bases. V trimming: 3 bases; J trimming: 8 bases; junction bases outside the gene matches: 10. Germline CDR1 MGHRA, CDR2 YSYEKL. The CDR3 runs to 17 residues. The CDR3 sequence is CASSQPTGGRRDSPLHF. The CDR3 DNA reads TGCGCCAGCAGCCAGCCGACAGGGGGCAGGAGGGATTCACCCCTCCACTTT.

This chain connects TRBV5-4 to TRBJ2-5, with 11 positions matching TRBD1. V shed 6 bases and J 4 bases; nucleotides not matched to a gene: 8. Per germline, CDR1 SGHNT and CDR2 YYREEE (reference sequence). The CDR3 covers 15 residues. CDR3 nucleotides: TGTGCCAGCACCACTGGACAGGGGGCGCGAGAGACCCAGTACTTC. This gives the protein CASTTGQGARETQYF.

This rearrangement joins TRBV11-2 to TRBJ2-6, with no clear D. V shed 7 bases and J shed 1 base, with 5 bases lying between them. The CDR3 runs to 13 residues. From germline, CDR1 is SGHAT and CDR2 FQNNGV. The CDR3 nucleotides read TGTGCCAGCATTTTTTCTGGGGCCAACGTCCTGACTTTC. This encodes CASIFSGANVLTF.

This chain uses TRBV5-4 with TRBJ1-6; 8 nucleotides align to TRBD1. This CDR3 is 17 amino acids long. J lost 5 bases, V lost 0 bases, and 7 bases had no gene match. Germline V CDR1 and CDR2: SGHNT, YYREEE (reference sequence). CDR3 protein: CASSLAFGQGDNSPLHF. The CDR3 region has the DNA TGTGCCAGCAGCTTGGCCTTCGGACAGGGTGATAATTCACCCCTCCACTTT.

This chain connects TRBV5-1 to TRBJ2-5, with TRBD2 as a possible D gene (5 bases). Germline V gene lookup returns CDR1 SGHRS and CDR2 YFSETQ. CDR3 length equals 10 residues. V was trimmed by 4 bases and J by 11 bases, leaving 9 bases between them. The CDR3 protein is CASSKTKQYF. CDR3 nucleotides: TGCGCCAGCAGCAAGACTAAGCAGTACTTC.

The chain combines TRBV19 with TRBJ1-5, with TRBD1 as a possible D gene (6 bases). V lost 1 base, J lost 9 bases, and 22 bases lay in between. CDR3 length: 17 amino acids. CDR1 and CDR2 from the germline V gene are LNHDA and SQIVND (reference sequence). The CDR3 nucleotides read TGTGCCAGTAGTATAGCCGGGACAAGACTTGAAGGCCGGCCCCAGCATTTT. Its translation: CASSIAGTRLEGRPQHF.

The gene calls are TRBV7-9 and TRBJ1-2, with 8 positions matching TRBD1. Trimming took 5 bases from V and 8 from J; bases not matched to a gene: 4. Germline assignment: CDR1 SEHNR and CDR2 FQNEAQ (reference sequence). The CDR3 contains 12 residues. The DNA of the CDR3 is TGTGCCAGCAGCACCCGGGACAGGGGCTACACCTTC. Translation gives CASSTRDRGYTF.

The J gene is TRBJ2-7, the V gene TRBV10-1; no clear D gene. The CDR3 is 11 residues long. CDR1 and CDR2 (germline): WNHNN, SYGVQD (reference sequence). The V gene lost 2 bases and the J gene lost 3 bases, with 2 bases spanning the gap. The CDR3 DNA follows: TGCGCCAGCAGTGAGATCTACGAGCAGTACTTC. It yields the protein CASSEIYEQYF.

J is TRBJ1-1 and V is TRBV18, with D unclear. The CDR3 length is 12 residues. CDR1 is KGHSH, CDR2 LQKENI, per germline. V was trimmed by 3 bases and J by 10 bases, leaving 12 bases between them. CDR3 protein: CASSPDDIRAFF. The CDR3 DNA sequence: TGTGCCAGCTCACCGGATGACATAAGAGCTTTCTTT.

This chain connects TRBV11-2 to TRBJ1-4; the D is unclear. The V end was cut by 0 bases, the J end by 7 bases, with 15 bases between. Germline CDR1 SGHAT, CDR2 FQNNGV. The CDR3 is 16 residues long. The CDR3 sequence: CASSLDRGGSSEKLFF. CDR3 sequence (DNA): TGTGCCAGCAGCTTAGATCGGGGAGGGAGTAGTGAAAAACTGTTTTTT.

The rearrangement links TRBV9 to TRBJ1-4; D uncertain. Germline CDR1 reads SGDLS; CDR2 reads YYNGEE. The CDR3 runs to 14 residues. V lost 7 bases and J 2 bases, leaving 12 bases between the germline ends. CDR3: CASGWDSTNEKLFF. The CDR3 nucleotides are TGTGCCAGCGGATGGGATTCGACTAATGAAAAACTGTTTTTT.

The chain recombines TRBV27 with TRBJ1-4, with 10 bases identical to TRBD1. Germline CDR1 is MNHEY and CDR2 is SMNVEV (reference sequence). The trim removed 6 bases at V and 5 bases at J, leaving 3 bases unmatched. CDR3 size: 14 residues. CDR3 loop: CASRRQGANEKLFF. The CDR3, as DNA: TGTGCCAGCAGAAGACAGGGGGCAAATGAAAAACTGTTTTTT.

The rearrangement joins TRBV10-3 to TRBJ1-6, with 7 bases that match TRBD1. The V gene's germline CDR1 is ENHRY and CDR2 SYGVKD. V was clipped by 3 bases and J by 7 bases; unmatched bases: 3. The CDR3 loop spans 14 amino acids. The CDR3 nucleotides read TGTGCCATCAGTGATGAGGGGGCGAATTCACCCCTCCACTTT. As protein: CAISDEGANSPLHF.

The rearrangement links TRBV28 to TRBJ1-1; 8 nucleotides line up with TRBD1. Germline V lookup: CDR1 MDHEN, CDR2 SYDVKM. V dropped 7 bases and J dropped 0; count of bases not matched to a gene: 4. This CDR3 spans 14 amino acids. In DNA, the CDR3 is TGTGCCAGCAAAGCCAGGGGGCTGAACACTGAAGCTTTCTTT. The encoded protein is CASKARGLNTEAFF.

V is TRBV7-9 and J is TRBJ2-2, with D possibly TRBD2 on 5 matching bases. The CDR3 sequence is 14 residues long. Per the germline V gene, CDR1 is SEHNR and CDR2 is FQNEAQ (reference sequence). V gave up 1 base and J gave up 4 bases, with 7 bases separating them. CDR3 sequence (DNA): TGTGCCAGCAGCTTAGGGGCGGGCACCGGGGAGCTGTTTTTT. Its translation: CASSLGAGTGELFF.